Listed here are 15 T cell receptor beta chains from one sample, sequenced in a study of beta chain features in type 1 diabetes. The sequenced template was cDNA made from the entire isolated RNA. TCRdb's copy holds only in-frame clones and misses some; the assay was immunoSEQ multiplex PCR. Of around 300,000 clones listed, 7.5% to 9.5% are singletons. Sequenced sample: central memory CD4+ T cells from blood. These receptor sequences come from a woman between 18 and 29 years old in good health.

The genes are TRBV12-5 and TRBJ2-5; 7 nucleotides line up with TRBD2. The CDR3 runs to 13 residues. In germline, CDR1 is LGHNT, CDR2 FRNRAP. V lost 5 bases and J lost 1; bases outside the gene matches: 1. Here the CDR3 DNA reads TGTGCTAGTGGTCCTAGCGGCCAAGAGACCCAGTACTTC. Protein: CASGPSGQETQYF.

This clone was seen a handful of times. The rearrangement uses TRBV27 and TRBJ2-3; no clear D gene. The length of the CDR3 is 16 residues. Germline V lookup: CDR1 MNHEY, CDR2 SMNVEV (reference sequence). The V end was cut by 1 base, the J end by 3 bases, with 14 bases between. The CDR3: CASSLWASIRTDTQYF. The CDR3 coding sequence is TGTGCCAGCAGTTTATGGGCCTCTATCCGGACAGATACGCAGTATTTT.

In this sample, this clone turned up many times. The chain carries TRBV27 and TRBJ2-5; 11 positions agree with TRBD2. CDR3 size: 13 residues. V shed 6 bases, J shed 7 bases, and the junction held 4 bases outside the gene matches. Germline CDR1 MNHEY, CDR2 SMNVEV (reference sequence). CDR3 in amino acids: CASRLAGVGTQYF. The CDR3 coding sequence is TGTGCCAGCAGACTAGCGGGGGTCGGGACCCAGTACTTC.

This chain joins TRBV6-6 and TRBJ1-2; 8 bases fit TRBD1. With 5 bases clipped from V and 5 bases from J, the junction kept 10 bases outside the gene matches. CDR3 length: 15 residues. Germline V gene lookup returns CDR1 MNHNY and CDR2 SVGAGI (reference sequence). CDR3 amino acids: CASSPRTGLGYGYTF. Written as DNA, the CDR3 is TGTGCCAGCAGTCCGCGGACAGGGTTGGGGTATGGCTACACCTTC.

The chain uses TRBV19 and TRBJ1-5; D is uncertain. V was cut by 6 bases and J by 4 bases, with 19 bases left in between. The CDR3 covers 16 residues. Germline V CDR1 and CDR2: LNHDA, SQIVND (reference sequence). The CDR3 here is CASRFAWAATNQPQHF. In DNA, the CDR3 is TGTGCCAGTAGGTTCGCTTGGGCGGCTACTAATCAGCCCCAGCATTTT. Full variable domain (outside the CDR3, taken from reference TRBV19 and TRBJ1-5): DGGITQSPKYLFRKEGQNVTLSCEQNLNHDAMYWYRQDPGQGLRLIYYSQIVNDFQKGDIAEGYSVSREKKESFPLTVTSAQKNPTAFYLCASRFAWAATNQPQHFGDGTRLSIL.

The CDR3 reads CASSGTGLGEQYF. The CDR3, as DNA: TGTGCCAGCAGCGGGACAGGGCTCGGAGAGCAGTACTTC. This chain links TRBV4-2 with TRBJ2-7; 9 positions agree with TRBD1. The CDR3 is made up of 13 amino acids. The germline V gene encodes CDR1 LGHNA and CDR2 YNFKEQ. After removal of 5 bases from V and 7 bases from J, the junction contained 6 bases not matched to a gene.

This clone showed up just a few times. This chain links TRBV7-9 with TRBJ1-1; tentatively, D is TRBD1 (6 bases). Germline lookup yields CDR1 SEHNR and CDR2 FQNEAQ (reference sequence). CDR3 length equals 13 residues. Deletions cut 5 bases from V and 4 bases from J, with 11 bases between. CDR3 region: CASSAQTGTEAFF. DNA of the CDR3: TGTGCCAGCAGCGCGCAGACAGGCACTGAAGCTTTCTTT. The entire variable domain, with the rest obtained from reference TRBV7-9 and TRBJ1-1, is as follows: DTGVSQNPRHKITKRGQNVTFRCDPISEHNRLYWYRQTLGQGPEFLTYFQNEAQLEKSRLLSDRFSAERPKGSFSTLEIQRTEQGDSAMYLCASSAQTGTEAFFGQGTRLTVV.

The sample holds a few counts of this clone. This rearrangement joins TRBV6-5 to TRBJ2-1; maybe TRBD2 (5 bases). Trimming removed 8 bases from V and 4 bases from J, with 18 bases in between. Per germline, CDR1 MNHEY and CDR2 SVGAGI. The CDR3 spans 15 residues. CDR3: CASAPHGVQYNEQFF. The CDR3 DNA follows: TGTGCCAGCGCCCCACACGGGGTTCAATACAATGAGCAGTTCTTC.

This clone was counted a few times. This rearrangement joins TRBV12-2 to TRBJ2-7; the table's D call, TRBD1, was not checked against the DNA. TRBV12-2 corresponds to a pseudogene. This CDR3 spans 14 amino acids. The CDR3, as DNA: TGTGCAAGTCGCTCCCCCGACAGGTTTTACGAGCAGTACGTC. This encodes CASRSPDRFYEQYV.

This clone was counted only a few times. V is TRBV4-3 and J is TRBJ2-3, with 12 bases identical to TRBD1. CDR1 LGHNA and CDR2 YSLEER come from the germline V gene. The trim removed 5 bases at V and 4 bases at J, leaving 7 bases unmatched. The CDR3 extends over 16 amino acids. The CDR3 spells CASSKGGQGASDTQYF. CDR3 sequence (DNA): TGCGCCAGCAGCAAGGGGGGACAGGGGGCCTCAGATACGCAGTATTTT.

This clone was seen a handful of times. This chain connects TRBV7-2 to TRBJ2-5; no reliable D call. V was clipped by 5 bases and J by 7 bases, with 17 bases between them. Germline-derived CDR1 and CDR2 are SGHTA and FQGNSA. CDR3 length: 14 residues. In nucleotides, the CDR3 is TGTGCCAGCAGCACTCCCAACTTGGTGCGGACCCAGTACTTC. This codes for CASSTPNLVRTQYF.

Only a few counts were recorded for this clone. The CDR3 sequence: CASSFLGSGANVLTF. CDR3 nucleotide sequence: TGTGCCAGCAGCTTTCTCGGCTCTGGGGCCAACGTCCTGACTTTC. The rearrangement joins TRBV5-6 to TRBJ2-6; no clear D. The CDR3 is made up of 15 amino acids. From germline, CDR1 is SGHDT and CDR2 YYEEEE. Trimming pared 2 bases from V and 0 bases from J, leaving 6 bases between. Full variable domain (remainder filled in from reference TRBV5-6 and TRBJ2-6): DAGVTQSPTHLIKTRGQQVTLRCSPKSGHDTVSWYQQALGQGPQFIFQYYEEEERQRGNFPDRFSGHQFPNYSSELNVNALLLGDSALYLCASSFLGSGANVLTFGAGSRLTVL.

This clone was seen many times. Germline and junction disagree at one end, which may indicate a read error. The CDR3 nucleotides read TGTGCCAGCAGTATCATGGGGTCCTACGAGAAGTACTTC. It codes for CASSIMGSYEKYF. V and J are TRBV27 and TRBJ2-7; the D is unclear. The CDR3 runs to 13 residues. Per the germline V gene, CDR1 is MNHEY and CDR2 is SMNVEV (reference sequence).

This clone was picked up many times. This specimen includes other DNA sequences encoding the same CDR3. This chain joins TRBV2 and TRBJ2-2; D possibly matches TRBD1 or TRBD2 (5 bases each). V gave up 6 bases and J gave up 4 bases, with 9 bases separating them. The CDR3 loop spans 13 amino acids. Looked up from germline, CDR1 is SNHLY and CDR2 is FYNNEI. This CDR3 reads CASRRDGTGELFF. The CDR3 bases are TGTGCCAGCAGACGGGACGGCACCGGGGAGCTGTTTTTT.

This clone was detected many times. This chain connects TRBV28 to TRBJ2-7; TRBD1 is a possible D gene (6 bases). The CDR3 is made up of 14 amino acids. CDR1 and CDR2 (germline): MDHEN, SYDVKM. The V and J ends lost 5 bases and 2 bases respectively, with 13 bases between them. CDR3 sequence reads: CASSPGDRAYEQYV. As DNA, the CDR3 is TGTGCCAGCAGTCCAGGGGATCGGGCCTACGAGCAGTACGTC.